Below, 3 T cell receptor beta chains from the same sample are listed, as sequenced in a study of blood T cell repertoires in COVID-19. Clones were read by immunoSEQ multiplex PCR, and TCRdb kept only the in-frame ones, dropping some. The table shows roughly 250,000 clones, with approximately 83% occurring only once. Sequencing was carried out using PBMCs or T cells enriched from blood (not recorded which). Receptor source: a woman in her twenties or thirties who had recovered from COVID-19.

The chain links TRBV4-2 to TRBJ1-1; no firm D call. V was cut by 6 bases and J by 3 bases, with 8 bases left in between. Per germline, CDR1 LGHNA and CDR2 YNFKEQ. The CDR3 sequence is 12 residues long. The CDR3 sequence is CASSTGDTEAFF. CDR3 DNA sequence: TGTGCCAGCAGTACCGGGGACACTGAAGCTTTCTTT.

The J gene is TRBJ1-5, the V gene TRBV7-2; 8 bases are shared with TRBD1. CDR1 and CDR2 from the germline V gene are SGHTA and FQGNSA. The trim removed 5 bases at V and 2 bases at J, leaving 5 bases unmatched. The CDR3 spans 15 residues. For the CDR3, the DNA is TGTGCCAGCAGCCTGACAGGGGCGCGCAATCAGCCCCAGCATTTT. The encoded protein is CASSLTGARNQPQHF.

CDR3 region: CASSRGIQETQYF. CDR3 in DNA: TGTGCCAGCAGTCGGGGTATTCAAGAGACCCAGTACTTC. The V and J genes are TRBV28 and TRBJ2-5; TRBD2 might be the D (5 bases). The CDR3 consists of 13 residues. V was clipped by 5 bases and J by 2 bases, with 9 bases between them. Germline CDR1 reads MDHEN; CDR2 reads SYDVKM.